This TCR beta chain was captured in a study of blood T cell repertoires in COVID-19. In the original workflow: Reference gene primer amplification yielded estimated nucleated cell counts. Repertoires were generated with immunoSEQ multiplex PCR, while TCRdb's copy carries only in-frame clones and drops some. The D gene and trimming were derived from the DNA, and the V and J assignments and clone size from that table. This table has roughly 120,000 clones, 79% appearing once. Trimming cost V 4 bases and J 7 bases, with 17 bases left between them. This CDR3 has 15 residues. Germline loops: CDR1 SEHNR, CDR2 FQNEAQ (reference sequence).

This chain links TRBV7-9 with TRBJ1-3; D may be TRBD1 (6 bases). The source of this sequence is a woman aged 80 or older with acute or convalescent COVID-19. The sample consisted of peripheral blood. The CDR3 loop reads CASSSTVGAGNTIYF. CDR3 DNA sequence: TGTGCCAGCAGCTCCACGGTGGGGGCCGGCAACACCATATATTTT.